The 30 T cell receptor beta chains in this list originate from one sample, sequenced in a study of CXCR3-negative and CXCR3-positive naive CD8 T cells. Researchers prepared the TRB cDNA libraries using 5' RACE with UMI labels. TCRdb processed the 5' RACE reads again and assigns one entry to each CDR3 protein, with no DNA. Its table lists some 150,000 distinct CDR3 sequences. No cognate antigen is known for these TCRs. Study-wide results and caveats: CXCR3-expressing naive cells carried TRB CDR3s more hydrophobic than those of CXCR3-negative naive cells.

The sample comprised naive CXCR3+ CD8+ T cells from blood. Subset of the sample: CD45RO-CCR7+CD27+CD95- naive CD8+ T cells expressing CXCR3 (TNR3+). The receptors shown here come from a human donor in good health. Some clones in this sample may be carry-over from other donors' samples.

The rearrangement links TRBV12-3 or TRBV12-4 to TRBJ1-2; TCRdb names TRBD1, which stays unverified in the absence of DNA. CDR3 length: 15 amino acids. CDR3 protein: CASSTSVRVDYGYTF.

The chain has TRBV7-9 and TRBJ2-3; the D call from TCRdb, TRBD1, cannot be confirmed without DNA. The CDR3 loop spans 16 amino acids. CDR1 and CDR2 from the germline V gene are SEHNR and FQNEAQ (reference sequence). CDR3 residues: CASSLGARGGTDTQYF.

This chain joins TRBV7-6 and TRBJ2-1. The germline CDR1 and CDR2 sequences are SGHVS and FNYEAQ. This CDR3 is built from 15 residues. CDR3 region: CASSLAASSYNEQFF.

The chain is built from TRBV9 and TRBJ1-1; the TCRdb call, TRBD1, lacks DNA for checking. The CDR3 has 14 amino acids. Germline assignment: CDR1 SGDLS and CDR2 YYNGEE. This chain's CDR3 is CASSVSPGNTEAFF.

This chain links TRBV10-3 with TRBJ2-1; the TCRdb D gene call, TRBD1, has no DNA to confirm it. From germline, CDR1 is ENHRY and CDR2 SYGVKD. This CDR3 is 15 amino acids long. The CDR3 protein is CAIDGTVRLGGEQFF.

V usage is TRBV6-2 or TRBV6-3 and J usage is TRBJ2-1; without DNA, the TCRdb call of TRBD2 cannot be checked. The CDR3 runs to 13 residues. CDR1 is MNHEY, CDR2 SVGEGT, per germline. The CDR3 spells CASSPRGADEQFF.

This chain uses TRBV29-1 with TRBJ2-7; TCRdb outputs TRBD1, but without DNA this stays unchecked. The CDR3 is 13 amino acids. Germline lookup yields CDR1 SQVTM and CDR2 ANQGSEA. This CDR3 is CSVHTGEAYEQYF.

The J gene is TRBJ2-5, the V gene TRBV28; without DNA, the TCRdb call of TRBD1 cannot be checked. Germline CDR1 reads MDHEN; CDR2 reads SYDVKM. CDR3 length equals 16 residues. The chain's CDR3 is CASSSGYRDIQETQYF.

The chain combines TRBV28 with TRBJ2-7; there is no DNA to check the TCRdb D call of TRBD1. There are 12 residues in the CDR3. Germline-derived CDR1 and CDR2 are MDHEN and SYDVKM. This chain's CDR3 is CASSPRTTEQYF.

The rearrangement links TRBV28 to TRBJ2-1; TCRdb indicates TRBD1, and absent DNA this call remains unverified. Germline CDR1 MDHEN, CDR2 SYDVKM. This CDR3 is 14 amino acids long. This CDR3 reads CASSSRTDYNEQFF.

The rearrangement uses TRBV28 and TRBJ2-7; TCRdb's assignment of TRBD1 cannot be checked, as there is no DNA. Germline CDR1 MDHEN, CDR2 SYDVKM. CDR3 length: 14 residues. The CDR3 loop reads CASSYLTGSYEQYF.

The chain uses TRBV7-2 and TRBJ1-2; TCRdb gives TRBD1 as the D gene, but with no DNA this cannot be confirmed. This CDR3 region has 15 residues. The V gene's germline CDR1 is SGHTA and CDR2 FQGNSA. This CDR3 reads CASSLTPGEPYGYTF.

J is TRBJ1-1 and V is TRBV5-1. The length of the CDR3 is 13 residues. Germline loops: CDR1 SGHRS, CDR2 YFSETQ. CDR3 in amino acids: CASSLGPTPGAFF.

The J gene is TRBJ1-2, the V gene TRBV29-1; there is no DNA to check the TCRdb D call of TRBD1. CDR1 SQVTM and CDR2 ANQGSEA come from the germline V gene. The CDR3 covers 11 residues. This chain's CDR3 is CSVRGVNGYTF.

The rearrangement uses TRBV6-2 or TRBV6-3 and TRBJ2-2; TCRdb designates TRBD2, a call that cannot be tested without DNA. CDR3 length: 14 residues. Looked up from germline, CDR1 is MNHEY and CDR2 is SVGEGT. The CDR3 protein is CASDGTSGTGELFF.

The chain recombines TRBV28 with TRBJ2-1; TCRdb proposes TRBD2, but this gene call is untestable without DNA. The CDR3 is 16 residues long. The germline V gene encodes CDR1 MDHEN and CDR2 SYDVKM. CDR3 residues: CASSSGLADFYNEQFF.

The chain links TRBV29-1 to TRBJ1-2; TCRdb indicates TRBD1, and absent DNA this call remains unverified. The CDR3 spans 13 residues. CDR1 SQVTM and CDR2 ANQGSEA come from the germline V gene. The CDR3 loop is CSVGDTLSYGYTF. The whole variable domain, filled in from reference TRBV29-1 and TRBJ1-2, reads SAVISQKPSRDICQRGTSLTIQCQVDSQVTMMFWYRQQPGQSLTLIATANQGSEATYESGFVIDKFPISRPNLTFSTLTVSNMSPEDSSIYLCSVGDTLSYGYTFGSGTRLTVV.

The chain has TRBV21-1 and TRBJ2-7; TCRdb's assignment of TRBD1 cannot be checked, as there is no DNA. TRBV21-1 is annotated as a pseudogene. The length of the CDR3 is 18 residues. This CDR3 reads CASSKGAPERDTPYEQYF.

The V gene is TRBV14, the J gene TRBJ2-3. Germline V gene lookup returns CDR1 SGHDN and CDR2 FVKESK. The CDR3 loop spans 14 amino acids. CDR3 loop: CASSLEVIGDTQYF.

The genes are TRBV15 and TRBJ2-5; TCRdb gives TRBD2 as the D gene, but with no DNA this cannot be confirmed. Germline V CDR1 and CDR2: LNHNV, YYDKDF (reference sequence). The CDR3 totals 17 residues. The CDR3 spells CATSRRPPGLETETQYF.

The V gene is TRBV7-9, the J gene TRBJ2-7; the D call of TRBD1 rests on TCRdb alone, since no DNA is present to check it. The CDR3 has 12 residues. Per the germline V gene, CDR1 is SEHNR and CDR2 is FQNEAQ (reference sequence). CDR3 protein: CASSQGGYEQYF.

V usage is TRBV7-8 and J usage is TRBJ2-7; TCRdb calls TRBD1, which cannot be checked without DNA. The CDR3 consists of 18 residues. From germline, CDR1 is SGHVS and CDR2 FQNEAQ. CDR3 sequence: CASSLVPSAGGLTYEQYF.

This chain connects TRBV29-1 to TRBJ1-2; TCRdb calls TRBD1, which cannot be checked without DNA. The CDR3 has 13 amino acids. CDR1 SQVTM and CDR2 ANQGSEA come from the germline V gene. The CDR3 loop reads CSVTGGAGYGYTF.

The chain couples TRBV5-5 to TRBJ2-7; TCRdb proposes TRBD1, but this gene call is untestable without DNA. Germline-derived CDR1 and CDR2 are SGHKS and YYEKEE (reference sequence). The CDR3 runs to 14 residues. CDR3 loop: CASSFTGPSYEQYF.

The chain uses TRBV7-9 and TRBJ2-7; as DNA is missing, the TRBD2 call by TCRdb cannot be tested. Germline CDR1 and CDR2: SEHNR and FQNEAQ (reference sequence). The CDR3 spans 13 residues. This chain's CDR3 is CASSPSNSYEQYF. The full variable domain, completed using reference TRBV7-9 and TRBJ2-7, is DTGVSQNPRHKITKRGQNVTFRCDPISEHNRLYWYRQTLGQGPEFLTYFQNEAQLEKSRLLSDRFSAERPKGSFSTLEIQRTEQGDSAMYLCASSPSNSYEQYFGPGTRLTVT.

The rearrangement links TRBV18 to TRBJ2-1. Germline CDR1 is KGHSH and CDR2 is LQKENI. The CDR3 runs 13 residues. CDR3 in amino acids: CASSPPGLGEQFF.

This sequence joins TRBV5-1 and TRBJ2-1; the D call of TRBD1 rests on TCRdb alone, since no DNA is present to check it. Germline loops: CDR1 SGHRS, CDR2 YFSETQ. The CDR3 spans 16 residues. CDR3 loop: CASSDHRDNYYNEQFF.

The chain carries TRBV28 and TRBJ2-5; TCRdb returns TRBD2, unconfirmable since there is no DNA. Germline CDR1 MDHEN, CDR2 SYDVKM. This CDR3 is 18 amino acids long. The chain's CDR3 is CASYVTPGLAGDQETQYF.

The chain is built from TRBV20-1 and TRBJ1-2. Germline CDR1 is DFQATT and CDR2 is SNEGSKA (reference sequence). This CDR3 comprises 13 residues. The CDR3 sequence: CSARVEGLYGYTF.

The CDR3 loop is CSVEADRSYEQYF. The chain carries TRBV29-1 and TRBJ2-7. The germline V gene has CDR1 SQVTM and CDR2 ANQGSEA. The CDR3 contains 13 residues.